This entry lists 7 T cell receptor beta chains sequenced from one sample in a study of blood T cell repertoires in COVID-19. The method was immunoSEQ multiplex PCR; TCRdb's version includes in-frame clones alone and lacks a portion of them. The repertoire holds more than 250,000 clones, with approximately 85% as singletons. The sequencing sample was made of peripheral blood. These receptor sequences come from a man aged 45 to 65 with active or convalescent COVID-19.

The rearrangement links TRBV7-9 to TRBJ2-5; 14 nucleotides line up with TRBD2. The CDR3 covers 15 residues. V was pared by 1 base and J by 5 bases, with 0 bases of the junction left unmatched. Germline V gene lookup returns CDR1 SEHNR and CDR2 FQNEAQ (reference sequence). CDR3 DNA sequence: TGTGCCAGCAGCTTAGGGACTAGCGGGAGGGAGACCCAGTACTTC. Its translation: CASSLGTSGRETQYF.

The CDR3 nucleotides read TGTGCCAGCAGTTACGGGGGCCGTAATGAAAAACTGTTTTTT. It encodes CASSYGGRNEKLFF. J is TRBJ1-4 and V is TRBV6-2 or TRBV6-3, with TRBD1 as a possible D gene (6 bases). This CDR3 spans 14 amino acids. Germline CDR1 MNHEY, CDR2 SVGEGT. The V end lost 2 bases, the J end lost 4 bases, and 8 bases lay between the germline ends.

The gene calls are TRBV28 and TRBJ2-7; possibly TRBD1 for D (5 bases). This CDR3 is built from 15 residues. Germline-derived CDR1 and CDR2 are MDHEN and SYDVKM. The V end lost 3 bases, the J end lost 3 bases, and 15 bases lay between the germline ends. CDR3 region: CASSFLRSTGYEQYF. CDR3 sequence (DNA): TGTGCCAGCAGTTTCCTTCGAAGTACAGGCTACGAGCAGTACTTC.

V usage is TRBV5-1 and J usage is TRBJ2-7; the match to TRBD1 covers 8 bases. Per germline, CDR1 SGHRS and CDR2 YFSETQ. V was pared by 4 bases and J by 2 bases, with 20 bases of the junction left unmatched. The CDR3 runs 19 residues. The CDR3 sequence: CASSRTSTLTGALPYEQYF. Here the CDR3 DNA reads TGCGCCAGCAGCCGAACTTCAACCTTGACAGGGGCTCTACCCTACGAGCAGTACTTC.

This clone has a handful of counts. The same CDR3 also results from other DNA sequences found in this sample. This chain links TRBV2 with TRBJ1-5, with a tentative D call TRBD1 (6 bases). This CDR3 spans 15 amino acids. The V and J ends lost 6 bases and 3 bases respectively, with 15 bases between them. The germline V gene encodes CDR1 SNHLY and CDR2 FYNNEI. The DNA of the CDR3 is TGTGCCAGCAGCCCTAATACAGGGTCCAATCAGCCCCAGCATTTT. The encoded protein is CASSPNTGSNQPQHF.

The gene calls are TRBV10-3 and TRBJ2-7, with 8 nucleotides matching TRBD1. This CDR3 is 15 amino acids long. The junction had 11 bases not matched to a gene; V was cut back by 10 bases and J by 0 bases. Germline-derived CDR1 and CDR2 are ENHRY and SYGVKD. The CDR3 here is CATSGSGQGSYEQYF. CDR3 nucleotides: TGTGCCACCTCGGGGTCTGGACAGGGCTCCTACGAGCAGTACTTC.

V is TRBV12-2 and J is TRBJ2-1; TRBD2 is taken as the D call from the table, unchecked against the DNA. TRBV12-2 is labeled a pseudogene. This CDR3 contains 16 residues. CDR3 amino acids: CASRPKREWLRNEQFF. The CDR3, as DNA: TGTGCAAGTCGCCCCAAGCGGGAGTGGTTAAGGAATGAGCAGTTCTTC.